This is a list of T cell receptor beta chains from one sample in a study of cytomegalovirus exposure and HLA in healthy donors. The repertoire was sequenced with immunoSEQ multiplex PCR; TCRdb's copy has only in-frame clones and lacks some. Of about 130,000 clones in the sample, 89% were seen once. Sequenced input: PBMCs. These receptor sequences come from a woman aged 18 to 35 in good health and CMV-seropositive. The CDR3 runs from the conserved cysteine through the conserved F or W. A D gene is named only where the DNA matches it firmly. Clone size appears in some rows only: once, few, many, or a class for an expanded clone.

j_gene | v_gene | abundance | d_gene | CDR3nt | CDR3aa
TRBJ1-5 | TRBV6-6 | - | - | TGTGCCAGCAGTTACTCGAGGGCTTCGAATCAGCCCCAGCATTTT | CASSYSRASNQPQHF
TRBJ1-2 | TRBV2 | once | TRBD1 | TGTGCCAGCAGTGAACGGGACAGGGGGCGAGGCTACACCTTC | CASSERDRGRGYTF
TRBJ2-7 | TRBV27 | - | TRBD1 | TGTGCCAGCAGTGGTCTTTACAGTAGGGGGCTTGCCTACGAGCAGTACTTC | CASSGLYSRGLAYEQYF
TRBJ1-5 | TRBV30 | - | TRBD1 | TGTGCCTGGAGGGGACAGGAAAATCAGCCCCAGCATTTT | CAWRGQENQPQHF
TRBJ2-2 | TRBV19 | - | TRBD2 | TGTGCCAGTAGTATGGCAGGACTAGCGGGGGGAACGAACACCGGGGAGCTGTTTTTT | CASSMAGLAGGTNTGELFF
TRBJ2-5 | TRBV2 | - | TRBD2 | TGTGCCAGCAGGGCCGGCGGGGGGGAAGAGACCCAGTACTTC | CASRAGGGEETQYF
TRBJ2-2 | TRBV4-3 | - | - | TGCGCCAGCAGCCAAGACATTAGGAACAGGTTCACCGGGGAGCTGTTTTTT | CASSQDIRNRFTGELFF
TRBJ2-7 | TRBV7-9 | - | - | TGTGCCAGCAGCTTAGCGGGGGGCGAGCAGTACTTC | CASSLAGGEQYF
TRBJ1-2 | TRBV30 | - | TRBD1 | TGTGCCTGGAGTGACAGGGGGTCTGGCTACACCTTC | CAWSDRGSGYTF
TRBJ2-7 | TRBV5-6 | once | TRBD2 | TGTGCCAGCAGCCACCCGCCCGGGGGGGGGCGCAACGAGCAGTACTTC | CASSHPPGGGRNEQYF
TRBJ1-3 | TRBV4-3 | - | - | TGCGCCAGCAGCCAAGAGGTAATGGGACTTTCCTTCTCTGGAAACACCATATATTTT | CASSQEVMGLSFSGNTIYF
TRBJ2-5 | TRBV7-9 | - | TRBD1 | TGTGCCAGCAGCTTAGCCAAAGGGACAGGGGCGTACCAAGAGACCCAGTACTTC | CASSLAKGTGAYQETQYF
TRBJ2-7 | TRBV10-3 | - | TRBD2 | TGTGCCATACTCGGGACTAGCGGGGGTTCCCAGTACTTC | CAILGTSGGSQYF
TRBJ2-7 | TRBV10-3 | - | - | TGTGCCATCAGTGAGTCGGCGGACGAGCAGTACTTC | CAISESADEQYF
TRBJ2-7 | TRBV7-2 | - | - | TGTGCCAGCAGCAGGCGACAGGCCTACTCCTACGAGCAGTACTTC | CASSRRQAYSYEQYF
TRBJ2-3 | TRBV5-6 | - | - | TGTGCCAGCAGCCGATTCACTAGCAATGGGAGCACAGATACGCAGTATTTT | CASSRFTSNGSTDTQYF
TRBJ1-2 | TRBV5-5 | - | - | TGTGCCAGCAGCTTGGAGAGACAGTCCTCCTATGGCTACACCTTC | CASSLERQSSYGYTF
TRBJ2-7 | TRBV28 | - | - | TGTGCCAGCAGCAGCAAACAGGGTTTTTCGGCATACGAGCAGTACTTC | CASSSKQGFSAYEQYF
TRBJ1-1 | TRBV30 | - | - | TGTGCCTGGAGTGTACGTCGGGGAACGGGGGCTTTCTTT | CAWSVRRGTGAFF
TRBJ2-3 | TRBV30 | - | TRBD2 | TGTGCCTGGAGTGTACAAGCGGGGTCCGCAGATACGCAGTATTTT | CAWSVQAGSADTQYF
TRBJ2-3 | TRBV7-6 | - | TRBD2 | TGTGCCAGCAGCTTAGAGGCTAGCGGGGGGTATGACACAGATACGCAGTATTTT | CASSLEASGGYDTDTQYF
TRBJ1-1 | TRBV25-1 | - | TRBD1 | TGTGCCAGCGGGGGACAGGGGGGTACTGAAGCTTTCTTT | CASGGQGGTEAFF
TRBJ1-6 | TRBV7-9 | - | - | TGTGCCAGCAGCTTTCAGGGTGGCAATTCACCCCTCCACTTT | CASSFQGGNSPLHF
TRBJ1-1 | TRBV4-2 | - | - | TGTGCCAGCAGCCAACCATCCGGGGGGATGAACACTGAAGCTTTCTTT | CASSQPSGGMNTEAFF
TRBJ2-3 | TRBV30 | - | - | TGTGCCTGGAGTGGTTTAGCGGCTAGCACAGATACGCAGTATTTT | CAWSGLAASTDTQYF
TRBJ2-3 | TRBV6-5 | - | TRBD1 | TGTGCCAGCAGAAACCGGGACAGACTCAGCGATACGCAGTATTTT | CASRNRDRLSDTQYF
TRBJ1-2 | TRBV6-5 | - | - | TGTGCCAGCAGTTTCGCTGGGGCCCGAATCTATGGCTACACCTTC | CASSFAGARIYGYTF
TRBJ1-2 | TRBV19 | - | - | TGTGCCAGTAATCCGGGACAAGGAGGCTATGGCTACACCTTC | CASNPGQGGYGYTF
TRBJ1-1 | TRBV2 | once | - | TGTGCCAGCAGCCCGGGCGGGGGGACTGAAGCTTTCTTT | CASSPGGGTEAFF
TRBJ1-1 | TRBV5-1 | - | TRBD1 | TGCGCCAGCAGCTTGGAGGGGGCGACAGGCCGAACTGAAGCTTTCTTT | CASSLEGATGRTEAFF
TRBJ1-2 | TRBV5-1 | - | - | TGCGCCAGCAGCCTTACCGGGACGGAGGGCTATGGCTACACCTTC | CASSLTGTEGYGYTF
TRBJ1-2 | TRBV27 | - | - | TGTGCCAGCAGTTTACCAACAGGGCATGGCTACACCTTC | CASSLPTGHGYTF
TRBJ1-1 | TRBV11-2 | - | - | TGTGCCAGCAATCAGCAGGGGAGAACTGAAGCTTTCTTT | CASNQQGRTEAFF
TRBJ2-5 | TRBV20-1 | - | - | TGCAGGCCGGTGGAGACCCAGTACTTC | CRPVETQYF
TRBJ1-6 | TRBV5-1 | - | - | TGCGCCAGCAGCTTGGCCGTCTCCTATAATTCACCCCTCCACTTT | CASSLAVSYNSPLHF
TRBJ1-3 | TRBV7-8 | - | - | TGTGCCAGCAGCTCGATGGACTGGGGAAGGCTAAAGTATTTT | CASSSMDWGRLKYF
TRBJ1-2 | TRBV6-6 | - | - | TGTGCCAGCACTCAATGGACAGACCTCTATGGCTACACCTTC | CASTQWTDLYGYTF
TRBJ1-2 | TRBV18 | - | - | TGTGCCAGCTCACGAGCTTGGACGGAGGGTACGGGCTACACCTTC | CASSRAWTEGTGYTF
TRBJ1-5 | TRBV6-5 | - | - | TGTGCCACCGCCCAACAGGGTGGTCAGCCCCAGCATTTT | CATAQQGGQPQHF
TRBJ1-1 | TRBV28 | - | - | TGTGCCAGCAGTTTGGGGCCGGGGGGGATGAACACTGAAGCTTTCTTT | CASSLGPGGMNTEAFF
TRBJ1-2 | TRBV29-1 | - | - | TGCAGCGTTGAAGATCCCGCAGGAGGGGCCGATGGCTACACCTTC | CSVEDPAGGADGYTF
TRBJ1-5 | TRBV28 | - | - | TGTGCCAGCACTAATCAGCCCCAGCATTTT | CASTNQPQHF
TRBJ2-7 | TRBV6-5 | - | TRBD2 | TGTGCCAGCACGTTGTCTAGCGGGGGCCTCGAGCAGTACTTC | CASTLSSGGLEQYF
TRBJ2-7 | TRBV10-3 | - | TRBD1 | TGTGCCATCAGTGAGTCCGCGGACAGGGCAGCCTACGAGCAGTACTTC | CAISESADRAAYEQYF
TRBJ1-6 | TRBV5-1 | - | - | TGCGCCAGCAGCCCTGGGCCTCAGGATTCACCCCTCCACTTT | CASSPGPQDSPLHF
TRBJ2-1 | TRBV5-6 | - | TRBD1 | TGTGCCAGCAGCTCAGGGGACAGGGCCTACAATGAGCAGTTCTTC | CASSSGDRAYNEQFF
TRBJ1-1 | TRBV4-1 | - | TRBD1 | TGCGCCAGCAGCTTCCGACAGGGGAACACTGAAGCTTTCTTT | CASSFRQGNTEAFF
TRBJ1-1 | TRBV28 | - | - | TGTGCCAGCAGTTTTCCCCCCCCAATGACGGGGGCTTTCTTT | CASSFPPPMTGAFF